Below are 20 T cell receptor beta chains sequenced from a single sample in a study of OX40 agonist ivuxolimab in advanced cancers. Profiled with immunoSEQ multiplex PCR; TCRdb holds only in-frame clones, not every one. The data show about 18,000 clones, about 71% seen once. The sample consisted of CD4+ or CD8+ T cells sorted from blood, taken in a trial of the OX40 agonist ivuxolimab. The origin of the receptors is an adult with an advanced solid tumor such as melanoma, head and neck, liver or kidney cancer.

In the case of this clone: Given a much more abundant clone one base away, this may be a read error. The gene calls are TRBV5-4 and TRBJ1-1, with 11 bases that match TRBD1. The CDR3 spans 14 residues. CDR1 is SGHNT, CDR2 YYREEE, per germline (reference sequence). In nucleotides, the CDR3 is TGTGCCAACAGCTCCGGGACAGGGGGCACTGAAGCTTTCTTT. Encoded protein: CANSSGTGGTEAFF.

This sequence joins TRBV9 and TRBJ1-6, with no clear D. CDR1 SGDLS and CDR2 YYNGEE come from the germline V gene. The V gene lost 4 bases and the J gene lost 7 bases, with 6 bases spanning the gap. The CDR3 runs to 12 residues. This CDR3 reads CASSSGNSPLHF. In DNA, the CDR3 is TGTGCCAGCAGCTCGGGGAATTCACCCCTCCACTTT. The whole variable domain, remainder taken from reference TRBV9 and TRBJ1-6, is DSGVTQTPKHLITATGQRVTLRCSPRSGDLSVYWYQQSLDQGLQFLIQYYNGEERAKGNILERFSAQQFPDLHSELNLSSLELGDSALYFCASSSGNSPLHFGNGTRLTVT.

The chain links TRBV7-9 to TRBJ2-3; 11 nucleotides line up with TRBD2. This CDR3 is built from 15 residues. The germline gives CDR1 SEHNR, CDR2 FQNEAQ (reference sequence). With V trimmed by 5 bases and J by 3 bases, 4 bases remained unmatched. CDR3: CASSVGTSGTDTQYF. The CDR3, as DNA: TGTGCCAGCAGCGTCGGGACTAGCGGAACAGATACGCAGTATTTT.

The V call is TRBV29-1, the J call TRBJ2-7; the D gene is possibly TRBD2 (6 bases). The CDR3 contains 11 residues. Germline-derived CDR1 and CDR2 are SQVTM and ANQGSEA. Trimming took 4 bases from V and 6 from J, leaving 10 bases between them. CDR3 coding DNA: TGCAGCGTTGCCCCGGGAGCCGAGCAGTACTTC. Amino acids: CSVAPGAEQYF.

The genes are TRBV7-3 and TRBJ2-7; TRBD2 agrees at 13 bases. The ends lost 3 bases at V and 4 bases at J; junction bases unmatched: 3. CDR3 size: 15 residues. CDR1 is SGHTA and CDR2 is FQGTGA in the germline V gene. The CDR3 spells CASSFSTSGRYEQYF. For the CDR3, the DNA is TGTGCCAGCAGCTTTTCGACTAGCGGGAGGTACGAGCAGTACTTC.

This clone appeared once. The chain combines TRBV6-5 with TRBJ2-3; D possibly corresponds to TRBD1 (6 bases). The germline V gene has CDR1 MNHEY and CDR2 SVGAGI. The V and J ends lost 4 bases and 6 bases respectively, with 20 bases between them. The CDR3 has 16 residues. DNA for the CDR3: TGTGCCAGCAGTTTCGGGTCGGAGTGGGGGCACGATACGCAGTATTTT. Its protein product is CASSFGSEWGHDTQYF.

The CDR3, as DNA: TGTGCCAGCAGCGGGGGAGGGGGTGCACCCCACTACGAGCAGTACTTC. Its translation: CASSGGGGAPHYEQYF. This chain links TRBV27 with TRBJ2-7; D might be TRBD2 (7 bases). The CDR3 totals 16 residues. From germline, CDR1 is MNHEY and CDR2 SMNVEV (reference sequence). Trimming cost V 6 bases and J 3 bases, with 21 bases left between them.

CDR3 sequence: CASSLTGDTGELFF. The DNA of the CDR3 is TGTGCCAGCAGCTTGACAGGGGACACCGGGGAGCTGTTTTTT. This sequence joins TRBV5-4 and TRBJ2-2; 7 bases are a match to TRBD1. Germline values: CDR1 SGHNT, CDR2 YYREEE (reference sequence). J gave up 3 bases and V 1 base, and 0 bases lay outside the gene matches. The CDR3 contains 14 residues.

This clone occurred a few times. The genes are TRBV5-4 and TRBJ1-2; D is perhaps TRBD1 (5 bases). CDR3 size: 14 residues. Germline V gives CDR1 SGHNT, CDR2 YYREEE (reference sequence). The V gene lost 3 bases and the J gene lost 8 bases, with 17 bases spanning the gap. The CDR3 protein is CASSSTTAGRGYTF. CDR3 bases: TGTGCCAGCAGCTCCACCACAGCAGGGCGCGGCTACACCTTC. Looking up the rest from reference TRBV5-4 and TRBJ1-2 gives the full variable domain: ETGVTQSPTHLIKTRGQQVTLRCSSQSGHNTVSWYQQALGQGPQFIFQYYREEENGRGNFPPRFSGLQFPNYSSELNVNALELDDSALYLCASSSTTAGRGYTFGSGTRLTVV.

V is TRBV5-4 and J is TRBJ2-2, with TRBD2 matching 16 bases. The V gene end was trimmed by 4 bases and the J gene end by 3 bases; junction bases not matched to a gene: 3. The germline CDR1 and CDR2 sequences are SGHNT and YYREEE (reference sequence). The length of the CDR3 is 17 residues. CDR3 region: CASSLGLAGGDTGELFF. CDR3 DNA sequence: TGTGCCAGCAGCCTGGGACTAGCGGGAGGGGACACCGGGGAGCTGTTTTTT.

This chain connects TRBV7-3 to TRBJ2-3; 7 positions match TRBD1. Trimming at V came to 5 bases and at J to 0 bases, leaving 2 bases not matched to a gene. The CDR3 extends over 14 amino acids. Germline CDR1 SGHTA, CDR2 FQGTGA. The CDR3 DNA reads as TGTGCCAGCAGCACGACAGGGAGCACAGATACGCAGTATTTT. Translated: CASSTTGSTDTQYF.

J is TRBJ1-4 and V is TRBV6-5; no firm D call. The V and J ends lost 8 bases and 0 bases respectively, with 4 bases between them. Germline-derived CDR1 and CDR2 are MNHEY and SVGAGI. The CDR3 runs 12 residues. The CDR3 DNA follows: TGTGCCAGCTCTGCAACTAATGAAAAACTGTTTTTT. This translates into CASSATNEKLFF.

The CDR3 loop reads CASSLVPGGASNQPQHF. The DNA for the CDR3 is TGTGCCAGCAGTTTAGTTCCAGGGGGTGCTAGCAATCAGCCCCAGCATTTT. The chain joins TRBV28 to TRBJ1-5; 7 nucleotides match TRBD1. The V and J ends lost 2 bases and 0 bases, in that order; junction bases with no gene match: 7. Germline CDR1 reads MDHEN; CDR2 reads SYDVKM. This CDR3 is 17 amino acids long.

The chain has TRBV13 and TRBJ2-7, with D maybe TRBD2 (5 bases). The CDR3 is 13 amino acids. Germline CDR1 and CDR2: PRHDT and FYEKMQ (reference sequence). Deletions cut 1 base from V and 4 bases from J, with 8 bases between. CDR3 sequence reads: CASSLAGGYEQYF. The CDR3 DNA reads TGTGCCAGCAGCTTAGCGGGCGGGTACGAGCAGTACTTC.

The CDR3 sequence: CASSLDQFNGNTEAFF. CDR3 nucleotide sequence: TGCGCCAGCAGCTTGGACCAGTTCAATGGGAACACTGAAGCTTTCTTT. The rearrangement uses TRBV5-1 and TRBJ1-1; D ambiguous. The CDR3 covers 16 residues. CDR1 SGHRS and CDR2 YFSETQ come from the germline V gene. V shed 0 bases and J shed 1 base, with 13 bases lying between them.

By frequency in the sample, this clone is medium-sized. CDR3 DNA sequence: TGTGCCAGCAGTTACGGGGTGACCTACGAGCAGTACTTC. Amino acids: CASSYGVTYEQYF. The gene calls are TRBV6-5 and TRBJ2-7; no clear D gene. This CDR3 is built from 13 residues. Germline values: CDR1 MNHEY, CDR2 SVGAGI. V was clipped by 2 bases and J by 2 bases, with 7 bases between them.

The chain couples TRBV11-3 to TRBJ2-7; 8 positions match TRBD1. Germline loops: CDR1 SGHNT, CDR2 YENEEA. With V trimmed by 1 base and J by 7 bases, 3 bases remained unmatched. This CDR3 spans 13 amino acids. In DNA, the CDR3 is TGTGCCAGCAGCTTAGGGACAGGGAGGGAGCAGTACTTC. It yields the protein CASSLGTGREQYF.

DNA of the CDR3: TGCGCCAGCAGCCAAGTGGCAGGGGCCGCGAACGAGCAGTACTTC. It is translated as CASSQVAGAANEQYF. The rearrangement uses TRBV4-1 and TRBJ2-7, with D perhaps TRBD1 (6 bases). Germline-derived CDR1 and CDR2 are MGHRA and YSYEKL. V was shortened by 1 base and J by 5 bases, with 15 bases between the two germline ends. This CDR3 region has 15 residues.

The gene calls are TRBV19 and TRBJ2-1; the match to TRBD2 covers 8 bases. The V and J ends lost 1 base and 2 bases, in that order; junction bases with no gene match: 4. Germline assignment: CDR1 LNHDA and CDR2 SQIVND (reference sequence). The CDR3 spans 16 residues. The CDR3 DNA follows: TGTGCCAGTAGTATAGTAGGTAGCGGGACCTACAATGAGCAGTTCTTC. Translation gives CASSIVGSGTYNEQFF.

CDR3 in amino acids: CASRGSGSTDTQYF. In DNA form, the CDR3 reads TGCGCCAGCAGGGGGAGCGGGAGCACAGATACGCAGTATTTT. The V and J genes are TRBV5-1 and TRBJ2-3, with a possible D match to TRBD2 (6 bases). This CDR3 contains 14 residues. Germline V gene lookup returns CDR1 SGHRS and CDR2 YFSETQ. V lost 5 bases and J 0 bases, leaving 10 bases between the germline ends. The variable domain in full, completed from reference TRBV5-1 and TRBJ2-3, reads KAGVTQTPRYLIKTRGQQVTLSCSPISGHRSVSWYQQTPGQGLQFLFEYFSETQRNKGNFPGRFSGRQFSNSRSEMNVSTLELGDSALYLCASRGSGSTDTQYFGPGTRLTVL.